Shown below are 15 T cell receptor beta chains from a single sample sequenced in a study of T cells in Graves' hyperthyroidism and ophthalmopathy. Amplified TCR beta CDR3 regions came from RNA transcripts. When the TCR CDR3 underwent first-round RT-PCR, the HTBI primer set was used. TCRdb reanalysed the multiplex PCR reads using MiXCR and keeps one entry per CDR3 protein. The sample comprises 500,000 or so distinct CDR3 sequences, roughly 15% of which are singletons, and about 31% rests with the top ten. The sequencing input was blood. These receptor sequences come from a woman aged 25 to 45 with Graves' ophthalmopathy.

This clonotype was counted many times. The chain uses TRBV2 and TRBJ2-3; tentative D call: TRBD2 (5 bases). The germline V and J ends were trimmed by 11 bases and 2 bases, with 14 bases remaining between them. The CDR3 extends over 13 amino acids. CDR1 SNHLY and CDR2 FYNNEI come from the germline V gene. CDR3 sequence (DNA): TGTGCCGGACTTACGCACTTCACAGATACGCAGTATTTT. Its translation: CAGLTHFTDTQYF.

Comment on this clonotype: Since no conserved phenylalanine or tryptophan closes the CDR3, a read error is the likely cause. This chain links TRBV5-1 with TRBJ1-1; the match to TRBD1 covers 8 bases. Germline-derived CDR1 and CDR2 are SGHRS and YFSETQ. J was trimmed by 6 bases and V by 4 bases; bases with no gene match: 11. The CDR3 length is 15 residues. The CDR3 is CASSEGQVRGAEAFL. The CDR3 nucleotides read TGCGCCAGCAGCGAGGGACAGGTAAGGGGGGCTGAAGCTTTCCTT.

J is TRBJ1-5 and V is TRBV24-1; 9 nucleotides align to TRBD1. Germline CDR1 reads KGHDR; CDR2 reads SFDVKD. The CDR3 is 15 amino acids. With 4 bases clipped from V and 1 base from J, the junction kept 1 base outside the gene matches. CDR3 loop: CATSETGGSNQPQHF. The CDR3 coding sequence is TGTGCCACCAGTGAGACAGGGGGAAGCAATCAGCCCCAGCATTTT.

This clonotype was found a few times. The chain joins TRBV3-1 to TRBJ1-4; no clear D. Trimming removed 10 bases from V and 8 bases from J, with 17 bases in between. The germline CDR1 and CDR2 sequences are LGHDT and YNNKEL (reference sequence). This CDR3 is 13 amino acids long. This CDR3 reads CATSIGRGEKLFF. CDR3 nucleotide sequence: TGTGCCACCTCGATAGGCCGTGGCGAAAAACTGTTTTTT.

The V gene is TRBV7-2, the J gene TRBJ2-3; 9 bases are shared with TRBD2. The V and J ends lost 1 base and 14 bases, in that order; junction bases with no gene match: 7. Germline values: CDR1 SGHTA, CDR2 FQGNSA. This CDR3 is built from 13 residues. The CDR3 spells CASSLEPGLAWYF. The CDR3 DNA follows: TGTGCCAGCAGCTTAGAACCGGGACTAGCATGGTATTTT. Full variable domain (remainder filled in from reference TRBV7-2 and TRBJ2-3): GAGVSQSPSNKVTEKGKDVELRCDPISGHTALYWYRQSLGQGLEFLIYFQGNSAPDKSGLPSDRFSAERTGGSVSTLTIQRTQQEDSAVYLCASSLEPGLAWYFGPGTRLTVL.

The chain links TRBV4-3 to TRBJ2-2; a weak D match, TRBD1 (6 bases). V lost 0 bases, J lost 5 bases, and 13 bases lay in between. This CDR3 spans 16 amino acids. In germline, CDR1 is LGHNA, CDR2 YSLEER. The CDR3 loop reads CASSQDSGTLTGELFF. In DNA, the CDR3 is TGCGCCAGCAGCCAAGACTCCGGGACATTGACCGGGGAGCTGTTTTTT.

This clonotype came up once. A much larger clone differs from this one at a single base, so this may be a read error. This chain links TRBV27 with TRBJ1-4; 9 bases are a match to TRBD1. The germline V gene encodes CDR1 MNHEY and CDR2 SMNVEV (reference sequence). CDR3 length equals 15 residues. The ends lost 8 bases at V and 7 bases at J; junction bases unmatched: 11. The CDR3 coding sequence is TGTGCCAGCGGTCCGCAGACAGGGGGGGGTGAAAAACTGTTTTTT. Translation gives CASGPQTGGGEKLFF.

This clonotype has ten or more counts. The chain links TRBV20-1 to TRBJ2-3; TRBD2 matches 8 bases. V shed 6 bases and J 4 bases; nucleotides not matched to a gene: 9. CDR1 is DFQATT and CDR2 is SNEGSKA in the germline V gene (reference sequence). This CDR3 has 14 amino acids. The CDR3 sequence is CSADPGLVADTQYF. CDR3 DNA: TGCAGTGCAGACCCGGGACTAGTCGCAGATACGCAGTATTTT.

This clonotype came up many times. This chain links TRBV30 with TRBJ1-1, with D unresolved. CDR3 size: 11 residues. Germline V gives CDR1 GTSNPN, CDR2 SVGIG (reference sequence). V was cut by 0 bases and J by 10 bases, with 9 bases left in between. The CDR3 sequence is CAWSVSRAAFF. CDR3 in DNA: TGTGCCTGGAGTGTAAGCCGGGCAGCTTTCTTT.

This clonotype was detected many times. The chain has TRBV11-2 and TRBJ1-2, with unresolved D. CDR1 is SGHAT, CDR2 FQNNGV, per germline. V was pared by 3 bases and J by 8 bases, with 22 bases between. The CDR3 loop spans 16 amino acids. Here the CDR3 DNA reads TGTGCCAGCAGCTTCGGACGATGGATTTGGTCGGGAGGCTACACCTTC. As protein: CASSFGRWIWSGGYTF.

There are many counts of this clonotype. V usage is TRBV11-2 and J usage is TRBJ1-2; 9 nucleotides line up with TRBD1. The CDR3 covers 14 residues. The germline V gene encodes CDR1 SGHAT and CDR2 FQNNGV. Trimming took 5 bases from V and 4 from J; bases not matched to a gene: 5. CDR3 residues: CASSRTGATYGYTF. The CDR3, as DNA: TGTGCCAGCAGCCGGACAGGGGCGACCTATGGCTACACCTTC.

This clonotype was picked up a small number of times. The chain links TRBV6-1 to TRBJ2-5; 8 bases align to TRBD1. Germline trimming cut 5 bases from V and 2 bases from J; bases unmatched to any gene: 4. The CDR3 length is 14 residues. The V gene's germline CDR1 is MNHNS and CDR2 SASEGT. The CDR3 DNA reads TGTGCCAGCAGTCAGGGGGCATTACAAGAGACCCAGTACTTC. Protein sequence: CASSQGALQETQYF.

The chain recombines TRBV27 with TRBJ2-1, with D possibly matching TRBD1 (6 bases). V was pared by 5 bases and J by 6 bases, with 20 bases between. Germline V gives CDR1 MNHEY, CDR2 SMNVEV (reference sequence). The CDR3 contains 16 residues. The CDR3 nucleotides read TGTGCCAGCAGTCCCCAGGGGCGGTACGGCGGCAATGAGCAGTTCTTC. Amino acids: CASSPQGRYGGNEQFF.

Many counts were recorded for this clonotype. The V and J genes are TRBV7-2 and TRBJ2-2; TRBD2 aligns across 7 bases. V lost 3 bases and J lost 4; bases outside the gene matches: 8. CDR1 and CDR2 (germline): SGHTA, FQGNSA. The length of the CDR3 is 16 residues. The CDR3 DNA reads TGTGCCAGCAGCTTCCAAGCGGGGTCGGGCACCGGGGAGCTGTTTTTT. Encoded protein: CASSFQAGSGTGELFF.

This clonotype appeared many times. The chain couples TRBV10-3 to TRBJ1-5; D is undetermined. V lost 2 bases, J lost 4 bases, and 6 bases lay in between. The germline V gene encodes CDR1 ENHRY and CDR2 SYGVKD. This CDR3 comprises 13 residues. The CDR3 sequence is CAISEGQNQPQHF. The CDR3 bases are TGTGCCATCAGTGAGGGTCAGAATCAGCCCCAGCATTTT.